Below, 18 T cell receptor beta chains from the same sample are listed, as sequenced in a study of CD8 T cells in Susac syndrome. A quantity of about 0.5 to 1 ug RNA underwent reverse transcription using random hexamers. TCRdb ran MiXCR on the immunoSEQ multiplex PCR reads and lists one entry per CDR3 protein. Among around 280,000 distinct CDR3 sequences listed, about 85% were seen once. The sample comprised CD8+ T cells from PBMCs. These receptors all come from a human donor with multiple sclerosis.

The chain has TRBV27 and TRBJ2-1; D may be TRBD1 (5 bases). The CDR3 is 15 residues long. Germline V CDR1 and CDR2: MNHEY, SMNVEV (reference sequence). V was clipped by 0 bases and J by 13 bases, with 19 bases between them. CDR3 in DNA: TGTGCCAGCAGTTTATCCCCCGACAGTCGGATAGGTCAGTTCTTC. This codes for CASSLSPDSRIGQFF.

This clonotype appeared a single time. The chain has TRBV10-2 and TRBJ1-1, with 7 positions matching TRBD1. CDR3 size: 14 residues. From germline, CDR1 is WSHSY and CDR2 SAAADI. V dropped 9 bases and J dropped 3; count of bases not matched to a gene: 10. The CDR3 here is CASFPTGLDTEAFF. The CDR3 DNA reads TGCGCCAGTTTCCCGACAGGGTTGGACACTGAAGCTTTCTTT.

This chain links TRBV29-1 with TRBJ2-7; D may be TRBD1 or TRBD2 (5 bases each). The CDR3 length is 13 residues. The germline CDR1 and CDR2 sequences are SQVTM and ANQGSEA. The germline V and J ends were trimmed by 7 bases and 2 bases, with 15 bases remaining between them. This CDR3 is CSAGRDGTYEQYF. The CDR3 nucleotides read TGCAGCGCCGGCAGGGACGGGACCTACGAGCAGTACTTC.

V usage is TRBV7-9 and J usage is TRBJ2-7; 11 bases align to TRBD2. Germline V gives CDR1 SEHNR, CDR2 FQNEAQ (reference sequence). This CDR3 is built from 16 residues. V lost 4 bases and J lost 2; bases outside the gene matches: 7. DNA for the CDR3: TGTGCCAGCAGCTACCGACTAGCGGGAATGACCTACGAGCAGTACTTC. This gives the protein CASSYRLAGMTYEQYF.

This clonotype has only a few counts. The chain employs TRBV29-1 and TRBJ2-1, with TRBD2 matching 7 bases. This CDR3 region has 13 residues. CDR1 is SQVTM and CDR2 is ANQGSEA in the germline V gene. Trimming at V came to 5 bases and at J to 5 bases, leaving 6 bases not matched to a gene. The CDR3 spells CSVPGTTHNEQFF. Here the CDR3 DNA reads TGCAGCGTTCCGGGGACTACCCACAATGAGCAGTTCTTC.

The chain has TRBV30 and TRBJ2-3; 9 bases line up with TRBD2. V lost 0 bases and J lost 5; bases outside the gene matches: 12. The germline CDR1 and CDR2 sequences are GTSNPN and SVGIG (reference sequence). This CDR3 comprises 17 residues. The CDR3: CAWSVITSGRSVDTQYF. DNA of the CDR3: TGTGCCTGGAGTGTAATTACCAGCGGGAGGTCGGTAGATACGCAGTATTTT.

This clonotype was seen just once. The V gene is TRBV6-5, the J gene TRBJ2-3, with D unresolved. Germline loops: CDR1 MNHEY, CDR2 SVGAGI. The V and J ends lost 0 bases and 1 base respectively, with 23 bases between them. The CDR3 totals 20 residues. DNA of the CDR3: TGTGCCAGCAGTTACTCGATGTTTGGAACCGCCGGAGTTGGCACAGATACGCAGTATTTT. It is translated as CASSYSMFGTAGVGTDTQYF.

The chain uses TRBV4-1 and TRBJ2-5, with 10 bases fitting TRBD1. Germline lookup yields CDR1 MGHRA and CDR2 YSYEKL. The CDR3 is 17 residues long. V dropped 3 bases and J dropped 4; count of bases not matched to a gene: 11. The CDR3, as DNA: TGCGCCAGCAGCCATCCGGGACAGGGGATACAAGGAGAGACCCAGTACTTC. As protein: CASSHPGQGIQGETQYF.

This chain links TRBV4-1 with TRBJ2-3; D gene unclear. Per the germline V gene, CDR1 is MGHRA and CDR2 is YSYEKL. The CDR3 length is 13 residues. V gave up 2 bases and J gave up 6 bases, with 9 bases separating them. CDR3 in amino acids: CASSQTSVDTQYF. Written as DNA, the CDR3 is TGCGCCAGCAGCCAAACGTCAGTGGATACGCAGTATTTT.

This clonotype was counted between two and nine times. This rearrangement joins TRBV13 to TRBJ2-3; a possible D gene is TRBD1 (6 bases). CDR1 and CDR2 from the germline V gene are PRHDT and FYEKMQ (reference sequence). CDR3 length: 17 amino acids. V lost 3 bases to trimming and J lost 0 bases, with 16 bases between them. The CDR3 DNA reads TGTGCCAGCAGCTTCCTGCCGGGACACCATAGCACAGATACGCAGTATTTT. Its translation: CASSFLPGHHSTDTQYF.

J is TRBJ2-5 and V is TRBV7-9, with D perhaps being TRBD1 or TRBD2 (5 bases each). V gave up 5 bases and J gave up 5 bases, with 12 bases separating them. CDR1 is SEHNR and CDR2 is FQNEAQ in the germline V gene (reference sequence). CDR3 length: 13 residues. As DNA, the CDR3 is TGTGCCAGCAGCCACCTGGGGGAGGAGACCCAGTACTTC. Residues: CASSHLGEETQYF.

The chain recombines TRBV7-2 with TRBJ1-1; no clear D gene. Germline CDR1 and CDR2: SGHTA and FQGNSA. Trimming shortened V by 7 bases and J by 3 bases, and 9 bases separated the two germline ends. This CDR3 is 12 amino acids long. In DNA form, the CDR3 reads TGTGCCAGCATCCCCTCGGACACTGAAGCTTTCTTT. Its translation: CASIPSDTEAFF.

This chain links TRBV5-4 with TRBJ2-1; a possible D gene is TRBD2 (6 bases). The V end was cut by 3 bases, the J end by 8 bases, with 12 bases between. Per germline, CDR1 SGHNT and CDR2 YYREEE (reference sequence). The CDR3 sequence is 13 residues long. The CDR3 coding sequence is TGTGCCAGCAGCTCGCCCTGGAGGGATGAGCAGTTCTTC. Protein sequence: CASSSPWRDEQFF. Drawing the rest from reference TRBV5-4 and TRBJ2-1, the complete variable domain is ETGVTQSPTHLIKTRGQQVTLRCSSQSGHNTVSWYQQALGQGPQFIFQYYREEENGRGNFPPRFSGLQFPNYSSELNVNALELDDSALYLCASSSPWRDEQFFGPGTRLTVL.

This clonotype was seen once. This CDR3 reads CASSDRVGETQYF. CDR3 nucleotides: TGTGCCAGTTCGGACAGGGTGGGGGAGACCCAGTACTTC. The chain employs TRBV19 and TRBJ2-5; the match to TRBD1 covers 8 bases. The CDR3 sequence is 13 residues long. With V trimmed by 8 bases and J by 5 bases, 7 bases remained unmatched. Germline V gene data show CDR1 as LNHDA and CDR2 as SQIVND (reference sequence). Full variable domain (outside the CDR3, taken from reference TRBV19 and TRBJ2-5): DGGITQSPKYLFRKEGQNVTLSCEQNLNHDAMYWYRQDPGQGLRLIYYSQIVNDFQKGDIAEGYSVSREKKESFPLTVTSAQKNPTAFYLCASSDRVGETQYFGPGTRLLVL.

The CDR3 region is CASSIPTGGVGNEQFF. The CDR3 nucleotides read TGTGCCAGCAGCATACCGACAGGGGGCGTGGGGAATGAGCAGTTCTTC. The chain combines TRBV7-9 with TRBJ2-1, with 10 bases fitting TRBD1. The germline CDR1 and CDR2 sequences are SEHNR and FQNEAQ (reference sequence). This CDR3 comprises 16 residues. V was pared by 5 bases and J by 7 bases, with 11 bases of the junction left unmatched.

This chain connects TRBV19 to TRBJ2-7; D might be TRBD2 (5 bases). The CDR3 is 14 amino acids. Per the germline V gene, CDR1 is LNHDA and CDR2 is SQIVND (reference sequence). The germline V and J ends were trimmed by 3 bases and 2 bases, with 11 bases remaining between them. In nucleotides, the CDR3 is TGTGCCAGTAGTATGAGTGGACTTGCCTACGAGCAGTACTTC. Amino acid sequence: CASSMSGLAYEQYF.

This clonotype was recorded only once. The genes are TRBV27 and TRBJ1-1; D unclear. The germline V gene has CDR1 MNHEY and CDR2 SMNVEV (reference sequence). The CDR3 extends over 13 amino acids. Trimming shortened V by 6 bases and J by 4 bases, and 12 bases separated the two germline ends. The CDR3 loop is CASRLGPGTEAFF. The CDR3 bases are TGTGCCAGCAGACTGGGCCCGGGCACTGAAGCTTTCTTT.

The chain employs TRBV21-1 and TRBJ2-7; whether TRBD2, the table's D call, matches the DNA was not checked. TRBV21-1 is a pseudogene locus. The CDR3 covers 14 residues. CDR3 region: CASSKEGPGYEQYF. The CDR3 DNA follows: TGTGCCAGCAGCAAAGAAGGCCCAGGCTACGAGCAGTACTTC.